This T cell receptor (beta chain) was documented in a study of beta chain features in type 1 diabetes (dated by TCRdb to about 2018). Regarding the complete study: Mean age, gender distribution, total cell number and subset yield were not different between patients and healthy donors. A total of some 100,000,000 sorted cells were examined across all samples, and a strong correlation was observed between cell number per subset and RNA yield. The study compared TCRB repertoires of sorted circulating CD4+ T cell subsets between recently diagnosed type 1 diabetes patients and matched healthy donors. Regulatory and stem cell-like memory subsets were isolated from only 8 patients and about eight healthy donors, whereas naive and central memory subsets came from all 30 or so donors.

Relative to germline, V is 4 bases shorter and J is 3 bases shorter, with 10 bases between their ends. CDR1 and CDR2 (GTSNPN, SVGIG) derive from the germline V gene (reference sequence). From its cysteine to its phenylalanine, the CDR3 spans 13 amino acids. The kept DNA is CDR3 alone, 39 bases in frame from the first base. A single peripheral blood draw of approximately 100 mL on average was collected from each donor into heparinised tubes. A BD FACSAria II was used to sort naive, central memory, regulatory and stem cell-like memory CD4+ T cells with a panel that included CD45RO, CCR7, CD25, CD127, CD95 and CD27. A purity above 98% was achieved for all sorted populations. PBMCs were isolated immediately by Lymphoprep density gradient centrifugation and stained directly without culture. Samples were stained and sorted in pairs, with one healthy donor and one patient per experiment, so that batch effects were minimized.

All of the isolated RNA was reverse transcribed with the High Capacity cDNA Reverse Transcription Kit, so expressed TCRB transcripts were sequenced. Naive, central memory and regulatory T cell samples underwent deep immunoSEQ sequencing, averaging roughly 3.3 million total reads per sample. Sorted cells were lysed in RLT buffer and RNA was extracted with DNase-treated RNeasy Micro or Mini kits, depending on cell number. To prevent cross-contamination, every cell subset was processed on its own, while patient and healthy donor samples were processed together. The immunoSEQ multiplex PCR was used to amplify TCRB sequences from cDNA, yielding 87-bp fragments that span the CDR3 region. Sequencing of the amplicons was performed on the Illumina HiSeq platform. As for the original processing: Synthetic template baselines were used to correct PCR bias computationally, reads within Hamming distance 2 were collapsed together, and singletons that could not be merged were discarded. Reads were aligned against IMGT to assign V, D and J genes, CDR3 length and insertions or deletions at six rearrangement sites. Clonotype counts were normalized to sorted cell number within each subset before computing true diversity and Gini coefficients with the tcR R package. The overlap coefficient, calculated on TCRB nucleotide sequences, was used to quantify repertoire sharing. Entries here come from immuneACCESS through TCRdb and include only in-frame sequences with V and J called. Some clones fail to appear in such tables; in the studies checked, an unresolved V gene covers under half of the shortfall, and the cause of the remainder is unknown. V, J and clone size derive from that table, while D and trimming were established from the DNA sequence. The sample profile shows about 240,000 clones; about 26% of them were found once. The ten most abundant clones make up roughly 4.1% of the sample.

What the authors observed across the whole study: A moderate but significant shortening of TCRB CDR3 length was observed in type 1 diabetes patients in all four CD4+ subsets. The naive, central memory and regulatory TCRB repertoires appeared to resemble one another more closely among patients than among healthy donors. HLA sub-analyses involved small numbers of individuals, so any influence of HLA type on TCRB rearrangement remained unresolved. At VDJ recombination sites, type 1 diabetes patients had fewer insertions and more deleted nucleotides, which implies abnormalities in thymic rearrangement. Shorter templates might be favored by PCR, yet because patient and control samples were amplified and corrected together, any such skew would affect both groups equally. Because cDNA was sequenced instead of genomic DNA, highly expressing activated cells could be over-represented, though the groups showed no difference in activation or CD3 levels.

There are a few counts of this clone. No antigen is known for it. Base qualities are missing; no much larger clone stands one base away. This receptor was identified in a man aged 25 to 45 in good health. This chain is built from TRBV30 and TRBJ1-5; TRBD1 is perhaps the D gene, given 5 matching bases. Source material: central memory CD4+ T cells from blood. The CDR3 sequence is CAWTWDPNQPQHF. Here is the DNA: TGTGCCTGGACTTGGGACCCCAATCAGCCCCAGCATTTT.